Listed below are T cell receptor beta chains from one sample, sequenced in a study of shared clonotypes between healthy human individuals. Produced via immunoSEQ multiplex PCR; TCRdb's table is partial and in-frame only. This sample has approximately 1,500,000 clones, with approximately 98% found just once. Specimen: naive CD4+ T cells sorted from blood. Receptor source: a man aged 30 to 45 in good health. Both conserved end residues are part of each CDR3. A D gene is named only where the DNA matches it firmly.

>TRBJ1-5|.|15|TRBV2
CASALGRGSNQPQHF
>TRBJ1-2|TRBD1|13|TRBV10-2
CASSEATGDGYTF
>TRBJ2-7|TRBD1|15|TRBV29-1
CSVEASGTVVFEQYF
>TRBJ1-5|.|13|TRBV6-6
CASSYIGRQPQHF
>TRBJ1-1|.|14|TRBV10-1
CASSESGVASEAFF
>TRBJ2-5|.|14|TRBV5-1
CASSLGTIGETQYF
>TRBJ2-1|TRBD2|14|TRBV5-3
CARSLLAGDHEQFF
>TRBJ2-5|TRBD1|13|TRBV29-1
CSVGQGARETQYF
>TRBJ1-1|.|13|TRBV27
CASTRDSTTEAFF
>TRBJ2-1|.|17|TRBV15
CATSRSQGVAGNNEQFF
>TRBJ2-5|.|15|TRBV5-5
CASSPRDAHQETQYF
>TRBJ2-2|.|15|TRBV7-3
CASSFTRANTGELFF
>TRBJ2-5|.|12|TRBV2
CASSELQETQYF
>TRBJ2-7|TRBD1|16|TRBV11-3
CASSLDRTGLPYEQYF
>TRBJ2-7|TRBD1|15|TRBV30
CAWSARGLLRTEQYF
>TRBJ2-5|.|12|TRBV28
CASSLDQETQYF
>TRBJ2-7|.|15|TRBV28
CASSPFGPSSYEQYF
>TRBJ1-1|.|13|TRBV10-1
CASSEEMNTEAFF
>TRBJ2-1|.|16|TRBV11-3
CASSLGRSSRNNEQFF
>TRBJ2-2|TRBD1|15|TRBV28
CASRSQDRVNGELFF
>TRBJ1-2|.|13|TRBV28
CASTRVTGNGYTF
>TRBJ1-2|.|15|TRBV2
CASSVLATGGHGYTF
>TRBJ2-1|.|11|TRBV20-1
CSAKGDNEQFF
>TRBJ2-3|.|15|TRBV7-9
CASSTEGFRTDTQYF
>TRBJ1-3|.|15|TRBV7-2
CASSLMGQAGNTIYF
>TRBJ2-2|.|13|TRBV6-1
CASRPLHTGELFF
>TRBJ1-4|.|12|TRBV28
CASNFPNEKLFF
>TRBJ1-1|.|11|TRBV6-5
CASSQGTEAFF
>TRBJ2-3|TRBD2|19|TRBV5-1
CASSSPSMNAGGRTDTQYF
>TRBJ2-1|TRBD2|17|TRBV5-1
CASAGLAGGPPYNEQFF
>TRBJ2-2|TRBD2|16|TRBV19
CASLIPGLGGTGELFF
>TRBJ1-2|.|17|TRBV15
CATSRDWREPPRYGYTF
>TRBJ2-3|.|15|TRBV7-9
CASRYRESSTDTQYF
>TRBJ1-4|.|14|TRBV18
CASSPEFGNEKLFF
>TRBJ2-2|TRBD2|18|TRBV9
CASSPDFAGGYVTGELFF
>TRBJ2-1|.|11|TRBV7-2
CASSTFNEQFF
>TRBJ1-2|.|14|TRBV7-9
CASSFGTRNYGYTF
>TRBJ2-5|TRBD1|15|TRBV5-4
CASSSRTGSGETQYF
>TRBJ1-1|.|14|TRBV19
CASTPRAMNTEAFF
>TRBJ2-3|.|18|TRBV9
CASSAQLPTRGSTDTQYF
>TRBJ2-3|.|15|TRBV2
CASSEAEGYTDTQYF
>TRBJ2-7|.|12|TRBV30
CAWSAGHYEQYF
>TRBJ2-1|TRBD2|17|TRBV5-6
CASSLELAGASYNEQFF
>TRBJ2-5|.|14|TRBV5-1
CASSLDGVPETQYF
>TRBJ1-2|.|16|TRBV28
CASRVFKPGPGAGYTF
>TRBJ2-7|.|15|TRBV7-6
CASSPHLGLTYEQYF
>TRBJ2-5|TRBD1|14|TRBV7-7
CASSRATGLGTQYF
>TRBJ2-1|.|15|TRBV6-5
CASRLDNSNYNEQFF
>TRBJ2-1|.|17|TRBV7-2
CASSRAGGLSSYNEQFF
>TRBJ2-1|TRBD2|15|TRBV18
CASSPLAGGGNEQFF
>TRBJ2-5|.|11|TRBV10-3
CAISAQETQYF
>TRBJ2-1|TRBD1|14|TRBV10-1
CASSAAGTGGEQFF
>TRBJ1-2|.|15|TRBV29-1
CSVGGSDSANYGYTF
>TRBJ1-1|.|14|TRBV5-1
CASTWDDDRTEAFF
>TRBJ2-7|.|12|TRBV18
CASSPQQDEQYF
>TRBJ2-1|.|17|TRBV9
CASSVALQPSSYNEQFF
>TRBJ2-4|.|20|TRBV28
CASSQTDRWTPGRAKNIQYF
>TRBJ1-4|.|16|TRBV5-5
CASSLGGGATNEKLFF
>TRBJ1-1|TRBD1|14|TRBV2
CASRPGQGGAEAFF